This is a list of T cell receptor beta chains from one sample in a study of blood T cells in healthy people across ages. TCRdb used MiXCR to reprocess the 5' RACE reads, holding one entry per CDR3 protein. The table shows 1.5 million to 2 million distinct CDR3 sequences, with around half occurring only once. Sequences were obtained from blood. Every receptor here comes from a woman in her forties in good health. The CDR3 runs from the conserved cysteine through the conserved F or W. The order of the fields is V gene, J gene, CDR3 length, D gene, clone size, CDR3 DNA, CDR3 protein. The D gene is left open where the match is weak. Size is stated for part of the rows, as once, few or many counts, or as a class when the clone is expanded.

>TRBV7-2|TRBJ2-5|12|-|few
TGTGCCAGCAGCTCTAGGCCAGAGACCCAGTACTTC
CASSSRPETQYF
>TRBV11-1|TRBJ2-3|17|-|-
TGTGCCAGCAGCTTAGGGCTGGGCGGTACCAGCACAGATACGCAGTATTTT
CASSLGLGGTSTDTQYF
>TRBV29-1|TRBJ1-2|13|TRBD1|-
TGCAGCGTCGCAGGGGGCCTCTCCTATGGCTACACCTTC
CSVAGGLSYGYTF
>TRBV28|TRBJ2-1|17|-|-
TGTGCCAGCAGTTTATATAGAGCGGTTGGTCTGAACAATGAGCAGTTCTTC
CASSLYRAVGLNNEQFF
>TRBV27|TRBJ1-2|12|TRBD1|-
TGTGCCAGCAAAGAGGGGGCGAGAGGCTACACCTTC
CASKEGARGYTF
>TRBV6-1|TRBJ2-5|16|TRBD1|-
TGTGCCAGCAGTGAAGCGATGGTGACAGGGGGGCAGACCCAGTACTTC
CASSEAMVTGGQTQYF
>TRBV7-2|TRBJ2-7|13|-|-
TGTGCCAGCAGACCTCCGCCCGGCTACGAGCAGTACTTC
CASRPPPGYEQYF
>TRBV7-6|TRBJ2-7|18|-|-
TGTGCCAGCAGCTTAGCGAGGATTAGGGGACTCCCTTTGTACGAGCAGTACTTC
CASSLARIRGLPLYEQYF
>TRBV4-3|TRBJ1-6|15|TRBD1|-
TGCGCCAGCAGCAACGGACAGGGCCATAATTCACCCCTCCACTTT
CASSNGQGHNSPLHF
>TRBV20-1|TRBJ2-5|13|TRBD2|-
TGCAGTGCGTGGCGGGGGGCGTCCAATGAGCAGTACTTC
CSAWRGASNEQYF
>TRBV15|TRBJ2-5|12|-|-
TGTGCCACCAGCAGAGACCTGGATGAGCAGTACTTC
CATSRDLDEQYF
>TRBV20-1|TRBJ2-7|14|-|-
TGCAGTGGTAGAGGTCCCGTTAGCTCCTACGAGCAGTACTTC
CSGRGPVSSYEQYF
>TRBV7-9|TRBJ2-1|14|-|few
TGTGCCAGCAGCTTAGAACAGGGCCTGAATGAGCAGTTCTTC
CASSLEQGLNEQFF
>TRBV5-1|TRBJ2-7|13|-|once
TGCGCCACCTCAACCGGGGGAACCTACGAGCAGTACTTC
CATSTGGTYEQYF
>TRBV7-9|TRBJ2-1|16|-|-
TGTGCCAGCAGCCCATCGACAGCCGAAGCCTACAATGAGCAGTTCTTC
CASSPSTAEAYNEQFF
>TRBV5-5|TRBJ2-7|15|TRBD1|-
TGTGCCAGCAGCGGGGGACAGGGTGTGGACAATGAGCAGTACTTC
CASSGGQGVDNEQYF
>TRBV7-2|TRBJ2-7|12|-|-
TGTGCCAGCAGCTTAGTTGGTCTCGAGCAGTACTTC
CASSLVGLEQYF
>TRBV29-1|TRBJ2-5|13|TRBD1|-
TGCAGCGTCGGGACAGGCCCCGTTGAGACCCAGTACTTC
CSVGTGPVETQYF
>TRBV7-3|TRBJ2-3|15|-|-
TGTGCCAGCGGCTTCCTCGGACAGAGCACAGATACGCAGTATTTT
CASGFLGQSTDTQYF
>TRBV20-1|TRBJ1-1|14|TRBD1|few
TGCAGTGCTCAATCCCGACAGGGGAACACTGAAGCTTTCTTT
CSAQSRQGNTEAFF
>TRBV5-1|TRBJ2-1|15|TRBD2|-
TGCGCCAGCAGCCTCGGACTAGCGGGGGGCCATGAGCAGTTCTTC
CASSLGLAGGHEQFF
>TRBV7-8|TRBJ2-1|18|TRBD2|-
TGTGCCAGCAGCTTAGTAGCCGCCGGGGCGGGGGTCAATGTAGAGCAGTTCTTC
CASSLVAAGAGVNVEQFF
>TRBV6-2/TRBV6-3|TRBJ2-4|18|TRBD2|-
TGTGCCAGCAGTTACTCGAGGCGGGGGGGCATGACCAAAAACATTCAGTACTTC
CASSYSRRGGMTKNIQYF
>TRBV6-1|TRBJ1-2|13|-|once
TGTGCCAGCACCCTAGGACAGAACTATGGCTACACCTTC
CASTLGQNYGYTF
>TRBV9|TRBJ2-6|13|-|many
TGTGCCAGCAGCGTAGTTGGGGCCAACGTCCTGACTTTC
CASSVVGANVLTF
>TRBV4-1|TRBJ2-4|16|-|few
TGCGCCAGCAGCCAAGATAAGGGCAGGACCAAAAACATTCAGTACTTC
CASSQDKGRTKNIQYF
>TRBV11-3|TRBJ2-1|15|-|-
TGTGCCAGCAGCTTGCCGGGGGATTCATACAATGAGCAGTTCTTC
CASSLPGDSYNEQFF
>TRBV6-2/TRBV6-3|TRBJ2-3|16|-|once
TGTGCCAGTGGGGGACATGCTGTGTCTTCCCCAGATACGCAGTATTTT
CASGGHAVSSPDTQYF
>TRBV27|TRBJ2-7|13|TRBD2|-
TGTGCCAGCATGGGGACTAGCGAGTACGAGCAGTACTTC
CASMGTSEYEQYF
>TRBV27|TRBJ2-3|14|-|few
TGTGCCAGCAGTTTATGGGAGGGCACAGATACGCAGTATTTT
CASSLWEGTDTQYF
>TRBV6-2/TRBV6-3|TRBJ2-5|14|-|few
TGTGCCAGCAGTCACAGGGAGAGGTCGGAGACCCAGTACTTC
CASSHRERSETQYF
>TRBV19|TRBJ2-2|16|TRBD1|-
TGTGCCAGTAGGAGACGGGACAGGGGGAACACCGGGGAGCTGTTTTTT
CASRRRDRGNTGELFF
>TRBV5-1|TRBJ1-1|15|TRBD1|-
TGCGCCAGCAGCCCCCCACAGGGGGCGAAAACTGAAGCTTTCTTT
CASSPPQGAKTEAFF
>TRBV7-2|TRBJ1-4|17|TRBD1|-
TGTGCCAGCAGCCAGCATTACAGGGGGGCAACTAATGAAAAACTGTTTTTT
CASSQHYRGATNEKLFF
>TRBV28|TRBJ2-7|15|TRBD1|-
TGTGCCAGCAGTGCCCTTACAGGGGGCGCGGAGGAGCAGTACTTC
CASSALTGGAEEQYF
>TRBV9|TRBJ2-1|15|TRBD2|-
TGTGCCAGCAGCGTAGCGACTAGCGGGGGCAATGAGCAGTTCTTC
CASSVATSGGNEQFF
>TRBV6-2/TRBV6-3|TRBJ1-2|15|-|-
TGCGCCAGCAGTTACTCGTCGAAAGGGGACTATGGCTACACCTTC
CASSYSSKGDYGYTF
>TRBV4-3|TRBJ1-2|17|TRBD1|-
TGCGCCAGCAGCCAAGGGCGACGACAGGGTGTGGGCTATGGCTACACCTTC
CASSQGRRQGVGYGYTF
>TRBV4-2|TRBJ1-2|16|TRBD1|-
TGTGCCAGCAGCCCGGAAGGGACAGGGGGAATCTATGGCTACACCTTC
CASSPEGTGGIYGYTF
>TRBV20-1|TRBJ2-4|13|-|few
TGCAGTGCTAGAGTGAACGCCAAAAACATTCAGTACTTC
CSARVNAKNIQYF
>TRBV20-1|TRBJ2-5|12|-|-
TGCAGTGCTGAAAGGCACGTCGGGACCCAGTACTTC
CSAERHVGTQYF
>TRBV4-1|TRBJ2-3|16|TRBD2|-
TGCGCCAGCAGCCAATCTGGGACTAGCGTCACAGATACGCAGTATTTT
CASSQSGTSVTDTQYF
>TRBV2|TRBJ2-3|12|-|-
TGTGCCAGCATCGAAGGGATTGAGACGCAGTATTTT
CASIEGIETQYF
>TRBV4-3|TRBJ2-5|17|TRBD1|few
TGCGCCAGCAGCCAAGAAGTCACAGGGGGCCTACAAGAGACCCAGTACTTC
CASSQEVTGGLQETQYF